This T cell receptor beta chain was identified in a study of blood T cells in healthy people across ages. Regarding the study as a whole: Across the age range, TCR beta diversity per million T cells fell in a roughly linear way.

Germline values: CDR1 KGHSH, CDR2 LQKENI. The CDR3 has 16 residues. V was pared by 0 bases and J by 8 bases, with 6 bases of the junction left unmatched. Primed by a sample-barcoded 5' primer and a J-beta primer mix, a second PCR proceeded for about 7 to 11 cycles. TCRdb ran MiXCR on the 5' RACE reads and lists one entry per CDR3 protein. This sample has approximately 880,000 distinct CDR3 sequences, with about 48% found just once. Turning to this clonotype: The antigen remains unidentified.

The study recruited healthy Caucasian donors from Russia who were aged about 6 to 95. At least 5 micrograms of total RNA were extracted per sample. The rearrangement uses TRBV18 and TRBJ1-5, with 11 bases identical to TRBD1. Specimen: blood. This TCR was sampled from a man aged 25-45 years in good health. The CDR3 nucleotides are TGTGCCAGCTCACCACCCCGGGGACAGGGGGAGGAGCCCCAGCATTTT. This gives the protein CASSPPRGQGEEPQHF.